The 9 T cell receptor beta chains given below trace back to one sample, sequenced in a study of memory CD4+ T cells and cytomegalovirus serostatus. Generated by immunoSEQ multiplex PCR, the TCRdb table keeps only in-frame clones and is missing some. The repertoire holds some 40,000 clones, with roughly 78% as singletons. The sort gate was single viable CD3+CD4+CD8-CD45RO+ cells for memory CD4+ T cells. The sample consisted of memory CD4+ T cells from blood. Every receptor here comes from an adult in good health and CMV-seropositive.

The chain couples TRBV5-8 to TRBJ2-1; D uncertain. The V end lost 1 base, the J end lost 1 base, and 15 bases lay between the germline ends. CDR3 length: 17 amino acids. Per the germline V gene, CDR1 is SGHTS and CDR2 is YDEGEE. The CDR3: CASSLFTRSRSYNEQFF. The CDR3 coding sequence is TGTGCCAGCAGCTTGTTTACCCGGTCCCGGTCCTACAATGAGCAGTTCTTC.

The V call is TRBV18, the J call TRBJ2-2; weak D call: TRBD1 (6 bases). Germline CDR1 and CDR2: KGHSH and LQKENI. This CDR3 has 17 residues. V shed 6 bases and J shed 6 bases, with 23 bases lying between them. As DNA, the CDR3 is TGTGCCAGCTCCCCTACCGGGACAACCCTAAACTCCGGGGAGCTGTTTTTT. It yields the protein CASSPTGTTLNSGELFF.

The V call is TRBV27, the J call TRBJ1-5; 7 bases match TRBD1. Unmatched junction bases numbered 4, after V lost 2 bases and J lost 6 bases. The CDR3 spans 14 residues. Looked up from germline, CDR1 is MNHEY and CDR2 is SMNVEV (reference sequence). CDR3 in amino acids: CASSLNRGGQPQHF. The CDR3 region has the DNA TGTGCCAGCAGTTTAAACAGGGGAGGTCAGCCCCAGCATTTT.

Details on this clone: Distinct nucleotide sequences in the sample also encode this CDR3. The chain joins TRBV2 to TRBJ2-3; 7 bases fit TRBD1. Trimming at V came to 6 bases and at J to 4 bases, leaving 1 base not matched to a gene. This CDR3 contains 12 residues. CDR1 and CDR2 from the germline V gene are SNHLY and FYNNEI. The CDR3 DNA follows: TGTGCCAGCAGGCAGGGGGCAGATACGCAGTATTTT. Amino acids: CASRQGADTQYF.

The V gene is TRBV28, the J gene TRBJ1-1; a possible D gene is TRBD1 (5 bases). Trimming left V 7 bases short and J 4 bases short, with 7 bases between. There are 11 residues in the CDR3. The germline gives CDR1 MDHEN, CDR2 SYDVKM. The CDR3 reads CASTGATEAFF. CDR3 DNA: TGTGCCAGCACTGGGGCCACTGAAGCTTTCTTT.

The gene calls are TRBV28 and TRBJ2-5; 7 bases are shared with TRBD2. CDR3 length equals 13 residues. Germline CDR1 and CDR2: MDHEN and SYDVKM. This CDR3 is CAGSEAGEETQYF. As DNA, the CDR3 is TGTGCAGGCAGCGAGGCGGGGGAAGAGACCCAGTACTTC.

This clone was seen more than once but under ten times. The CDR3 bases are TGTGCCAGCAGCTTCTCGGTGAACACTGAAGCTTTCTTT. This sequence encodes CASSFSVNTEAFF. The chain links TRBV11-2 to TRBJ1-1, with no clear D. The germline V gene has CDR1 SGHAT and CDR2 FQNNGV. This CDR3 has 13 residues. V shed 3 bases and J shed 0 bases, with 5 bases lying between them.

This chain uses TRBV5-1 with TRBJ2-7, with TRBD1 matching 8 bases. Trimming cost V 0 bases and J 5 bases; bases outside gene matches: 13. The germline V gene encodes CDR1 SGHRS and CDR2 YFSETQ. The CDR3 loop spans 17 amino acids. This CDR3 reads CASSLGGQGAYLNEQYF. CDR3 sequence (DNA): TGCGCCAGCAGCTTGGGAGGGCAGGGGGCCTACCTTAACGAGCAGTACTTC. Drawing the rest from reference TRBV5-1 and TRBJ2-7, the complete variable domain is KAGVTQTPRYLIKTRGQQVTLSCSPISGHRSVSWYQQTPGQGLQFLFEYFSETQRNKGNFPGRFSGRQFSNSRSEMNVSTLELGDSALYLCASSLGGQGAYLNEQYFGPGTRLTVT.

This clone was observed a handful of times. The rearrangement joins TRBV6-5 to TRBJ1-6, with D hard to call. V dropped 4 bases and J dropped 7 bases, with 11 bases sitting between them. Germline V gene data show CDR1 as MNHEY and CDR2 as SVGAGI. This CDR3 spans 14 amino acids. The CDR3 is CASSLVGGNSPLHF. The CDR3, as DNA: TGTGCCAGCAGTTTGGTTGGCGGCAATTCACCCCTCCACTTT.